This T cell receptor beta chain was profiled in a study of regulatory T cells in long-lasting Graves disease. Arm-PCR of CDR3 regions and iRepertoire HTBI primers were the basis on which TCR beta libraries were built. Authors' methods: Segment identification across samples yielded 60 or so TRBV and 14 to 15 TRBJ segments. One entry per CDR3 protein results from TCRdb running MiXCR on the multiplex PCR reads. The V and J calls follow TCRdb's processing rather than the paper's. The sample lists 350,000 to 450,000 distinct CDR3 sequences; around 17% were seen once. Indicated time point: newly diagnosed GD, antithyroid drugs for less than 3 months. Construction of the TCR library relied on RNA isolated from PBMCs. The EDTA tubes were filled with about 10 milliliters of drawn peripheral blood. The CDR3 runs to 15 residues. Germline loops: CDR1 SQVTM, CDR2 ANQGSEA. V was pared by 3 bases and J by 0 bases, with 9 bases between.

This clonotype was counted a few times. This same sample was also taken into another study, of T cells in Graves' hyperthyroidism and ophthalmopathy. That study reports: Using 13 V-J features, a model discriminated ophthalmopathy from stable hyperthyroidism.

The starting material was peripheral blood mononuclear cells (PBMCs), obtained at new diagnosis, from a patient treated with antithyroid drugs. The receptor's source is a man between 35 and 55 years old with Graves disease. The chain employs TRBV29-1 and TRBJ2-6; possibly TRBD1 or TRBD2 for D (5 bases each). The CDR3 sequence is CSVEAGTSGANVLTF. For the CDR3, the DNA is TGCAGCGTTGAGGCCGGGACCTCTGGGGCCAACGTCCTGACTTTC.